This T cell receptor beta chain came from a study of cytomegalovirus exposure and HLA in healthy donors. Data came from immunoSEQ multiplex PCR; TCRdb stores just in-frame clones and leaves some out. The sample lists a few hundred thousand clones, 75% to 90% seen once, with about 14% in the top ten. The CDR3 spans 14 residues. CDR1 and CDR2 from the germline V gene are SNHLY and FYNNEI. With V trimmed by 2 bases and J by 6 bases, 3 bases remained unmatched. This sequence originates from a woman in her twenties or thirties in good health and CMV-seropositive. The chain employs TRBV2 and TRBJ1-4; the match to TRBD1 covers 7 bases. Sequences were obtained from PBMCs. The DNA of the CDR3 is TGTGCCAGCAGTGAACAGGGGGTGGATGAAAAACTGTTTTTT. Translation: CASSEQGVDEKLFF.